This TCR beta chain comes out of a study of blood T cell repertoires in COVID-19 (dated by TCRdb to about 2020). Looking at the study overall: Samples from collaborators originated in the United States, Italy and Spain and spanned both the acute and convalescent phases of COVID-19. The prospective study material was composed of cDNA or gDNA derived from T cells, B-cell-depleted T cells, or PBMCs. Nearly every sample came with metadata listing a de-identified subject ID, COVID-19 status, age in years and sex. Where available, HLA class I and class II types were obtained from metadata supplied by the sample provider rather than from assay-based typing. The repertoires were released in a freely available public database meant as a resource for research on the immune response to SARS-CoV-2. The dataset comprised deeply sampled blood TCRbeta repertoires from subjects exposed to, actively infected with, or recovered from COVID-19. Samples were obtained from the ongoing ImmuneRACE study (first 160 participants) and from 1,254 subjects provided by 6 global collaborators.

The CDR3 spans 16 residues, from the cysteine through the phenylalanine. The read is trimmed to its CDR3 DNA, 48 bases read in frame from base 1. CDR1 and CDR2 are read off the germline V gene as SGHDT and YYEEEE. Deletion took 3 bases off V and 3 bases off J, with a span of 18 bases between the germline ends. TCRbeta CDR3 regions were amplified from genomic DNA using the immunoSEQ Assay, a bias-controlled multiplex PCR. Per the authors' processing: Within the assay, amplification of reference gene primers was used to estimate how many nucleated cells each sample contained. Sequence reads were collapsed and filtered to measure the absolute abundance of every unique TCRbeta CDR3 rearrangement. For each sample, productive Simpson clonality was calculated by taking the square root of Simpson's diversity index across productive rearrangements. What TCRdb holds here is the immuneACCESS table cut down to in-frame rearrangements. Part of the clones is not present; checked against another copy, under half of the missing clones reflect an unresolved V gene, and the others are unexplained. V, J and clone size were drawn from that table, and D and trimming were deduced from the DNA. The sample table lists fewer than 150,000 clones, 88% of them with a count of one. Together, the top ten hold about 11% of the sample.

Points on this clone: The antigen this receptor binds is unknown. Within one base of it there is no much larger clone, and no base qualities were kept.

What the study reported, not specific to this receptor: How much clinical and demographic metadata was included differed by source and by participant, and the metadata was provided uncurated.

Whole blood was collected in K2EDTA tubes by collaborating institutions according to the institutions' own protocols. Collaborator samples were shipped for TCRbeta analysis as frozen whole blood, isolated PBMCs, or DNA extracted from either sample type. This TCR was recovered from a man aged 45-60 years with active or convalescent COVID-19. The chain is assembled from TRBV5-6 and TRBJ1-2; TRBD1 is a weak D gene call, 5 bases matching. Sequenced sample: peripheral blood. The CDR3 is CASSSWGVLMDYGYTF. The DNA sequence reads TGTGCCAGCAGCTCGTGGGGGGTTTTAATGGACTATGGCTACACCTTC.